This entry lists 32 T cell receptor beta chains sequenced from one sample in a study of regulatory T cells in long-lasting Graves disease. Time point given: persistent/refractory GD, antithyroid drugs over 5 years with positive TRAb. Extracted RNA from PBMCs served as the source of the TCR library. Library construction for TCR beta used iRepertoire HTBI primers and Arm-PCR of CDR3 regions. TCRdb reprocessed the multiplex PCR reads via MiXCR and lists one record per CDR3 protein. This table has about 450,000 distinct CDR3 sequences, less than 25% appearing once. Material: peripheral blood mononuclear cells (PBMCs), obtained when the disease was refractory, from a patient treated with antithyroid drugs. These receptors were taken from a female donor with Graves disease.

The CDR3 coding sequence is TGCGCCAGCAGCCAGCGTGTGGGACAGGGATTCTACGAGCAGTACTTC. Its protein is CASSQRVGQGFYEQYF. The chain has TRBV4-3 and TRBJ2-7; 9 nucleotides agree with TRBD1. CDR1 is LGHNA, CDR2 YSLEER, per germline. This CDR3 is built from 16 residues. V trimming: 3 bases; J trimming: 3 bases; junction bases outside the gene matches: 9.

This clonotype occurred many times. The chain is built from TRBV2 and TRBJ2-7; D not certain. Trimming cost V 8 bases and J 0 bases, with 23 bases left between them. The CDR3 length is 17 residues. The germline gives CDR1 SNHLY, CDR2 FYNNEI. Written as DNA, the CDR3 is TGTGCCAGCGCCTCCCCGTTGCGTCTTGATTACTCCTACGAGCAGTACTTC. Protein product: CASASPLRLDYSYEQYF.

This clonotype was recorded a few times. The CDR3 loop reads CSVEETTNEKLFF. CDR3 in DNA: TGCAGCGTTGAGGAGACGACTAATGAAAAACTGTTTTTT. The rearrangement links TRBV29-1 to TRBJ1-4, with D hard to call. The CDR3 has 13 residues. Germline CDR1 reads SQVTM; CDR2 reads ANQGSEA. Between the trimmed V and J ends, which lost 3 bases and 2 bases, there was a span of 7 bases.

There are many counts of this clonotype. The genes are TRBV19 and TRBJ1-1, with D tentatively TRBD1 (6 bases). Trimming removed 7 bases at V and 6 bases at J, with 15 bases between. The CDR3 runs to 13 residues. Germline CDR1 reads LNHDA; CDR2 reads SQIVND (reference sequence). Here the CDR3 reads CASNNQGTAEAFF. The CDR3 DNA reads TGTGCCAGTAATAACCAGGGGACGGCTGAAGCTTTCTTT.

The chain couples TRBV7-2 to TRBJ2-2, with D perhaps matching TRBD1 (6 bases). CDR1 and CDR2 (germline): SGHTA, FQGNSA. Trimming removed 5 bases from V and 0 bases from J, with 19 bases in between. CDR3 length: 18 residues. CDR3 DNA: TGTGCCAGCAGCCCACGCCCCGCAGGGGAAACGAACACCGGGGAGCTGTTTTTT. It is translated as CASSPRPAGETNTGELFF.

The chain links TRBV30 to TRBJ1-5; 7 bases are a match to TRBD1. The germline V gene has CDR1 GTSNPN and CDR2 SVGIG (reference sequence). Trimming took 1 base from V and 4 from J; bases not matched to a gene: 1. The CDR3 covers 13 residues. CDR3 region: CAWSETGNQPQHF. In DNA form, the CDR3 reads TGTGCCTGGAGTGAGACAGGGAATCAGCCCCAGCATTTT.

This clonotype was detected many times. V is TRBV20-1 and J is TRBJ1-5; 7 bases fit TRBD1. Germline V CDR1 and CDR2: DFQATT, SNEGSKA (reference sequence). The J segment lost 5 bases and the V segment lost 5 bases, leaving 3 bases of the junction unmatched. The CDR3 runs 12 residues. The CDR3 region has the DNA TGCAGTGCTCGCGACAGGGATCAGCCCCAGCATTTT. Its translation is CSARDRDQPQHF.

This clonotype occurred a few times. This chain joins TRBV29-1 and TRBJ1-2; no definite D call. V shed 4 bases and J shed 2 bases, with 11 bases lying between them. This CDR3 region has 13 residues. The germline gives CDR1 SQVTM, CDR2 ANQGSEA. Here the CDR3 DNA reads TGCAGCGTTGGCGTCGCTTCGAACTATGGCTACACCTTC. It encodes CSVGVASNYGYTF.

This clonotype showed up many times. This chain connects TRBV5-1 to TRBJ2-7; TRBD1 matches 7 bases. V lost 4 bases, J lost 3 bases, and 7 bases stayed unmatched. CDR3 size: 14 residues. Germline CDR1 is SGHRS and CDR2 is YFSETQ. CDR3 sequence reads: CASSGDSGGYEQYF. The CDR3 DNA follows: TGCGCCAGCAGCGGGGACAGTGGGGGCTACGAGCAGTACTTC.

This clonotype was detected only once. The rearrangement uses TRBV27 and TRBJ2-5, with 7 bases fitting TRBD1. V dropped 7 bases and J dropped 2; count of bases not matched to a gene: 10. The CDR3 has 15 amino acids. Per the germline V gene, CDR1 is MNHEY and CDR2 is SMNVEV (reference sequence). The chain's CDR3 is CASILRQGTQETQYF. Here the CDR3 DNA reads TGTGCCAGCATCCTCAGACAGGGAACACAAGAGACCCAGTACTTC.

This chain connects TRBV28 to TRBJ2-2; 11 bases line up with TRBD1. Looked up from germline, CDR1 is MDHEN and CDR2 is SYDVKM. V was clipped by 6 bases and J by 4 bases; unmatched bases: 7. The CDR3 covers 16 residues. CDR3 in DNA: TGTGCCAGCAGCCTCCGGGACAGGGGGTTCACCGGGGAGCTGTTTTTT. Translated, it gives CASSLRDRGFTGELFF.

This clonotype was counted a few times. J is TRBJ1-4 and V is TRBV6-5; D unclear. Trimming took 2 bases from V and 6 from J, leaving 19 bases between them. This CDR3 spans 17 amino acids. CDR1 MNHEY and CDR2 SVGAGI come from the germline V gene. CDR3 amino acids: CASSYLTWVGSHEKLFF. Here the CDR3 DNA reads TGTGCCAGCAGTTACCTGACATGGGTCGGCTCCCATGAAAAACTGTTTTTT.

The chain uses TRBV10-3 and TRBJ2-7; TRBD1 aligns across 10 bases. The V and J ends lost 11 bases and 7 bases, in that order; junction bases with no gene match: 8. CDR1 is ENHRY, CDR2 SYGVKD, per germline. This CDR3 is 12 amino acids long. DNA for the CDR3: TGTGCCGTCGGACAGGGGGGCGCGGAGCAGTACTTC. Its protein is CAVGQGGAEQYF.

This clonotype was detected ten times or more. This chain connects TRBV19 to TRBJ1-2; possibly TRBD1 for D (6 bases). CDR3 length: 15 residues. V was pared by 5 bases and J by 2 bases, with 15 bases between. Germline assignment: CDR1 LNHDA and CDR2 SQIVND (reference sequence). The CDR3 DNA reads as TGTGCCAGTAGTCCCGCGGACAGTTCGAACTATGGCTACACCTTC. Translation: CASSPADSSNYGYTF.

A few counts support this clonotype. J is TRBJ2-2 and V is TRBV12-3 or TRBV12-4; TRBD2 might be the D (5 bases). V gave up 5 bases and J gave up 0 bases, with 13 bases separating them. The CDR3 has 16 residues. CDR3: CASSPGENANTGELFF. The DNA for the CDR3 is TGTGCCAGCAGTCCCGGGGAAAACGCGAACACCGGGGAGCTGTTTTTT.

The sample holds a few counts of this clonotype. This clone may be a read error of a much larger clone one base away. The chain uses TRBV25-1 and TRBJ1-2, with 8 bases matching TRBD1. Germline V gene lookup returns CDR1 MGHDK and CDR2 SYGVNS. This CDR3 is built from 15 residues. CDR3 residues: CASGDPGQGNYGYTF. In DNA form, the CDR3 reads TGTGCCAGCGGTGATCCCGGACAGGGCAACTATGGCTACACCTTC.

Ten or more counts support this clonotype. V and J are TRBV2 and TRBJ1-4; TRBD1 is a possible D gene (5 bases). The CDR3 consists of 15 residues. Germline V lookup: CDR1 SNHLY, CDR2 FYNNEI. Trimming pared 6 bases from V and 2 bases from J, leaving 13 bases between. CDR3 sequence reads: CASSELRGTNEKLFF. CDR3 DNA: TGTGCCAGCAGCGAGCTCCGGGGCACTAATGAAAAACTGTTTTTT.

This chain connects TRBV19 to TRBJ2-7; weak D call: TRBD2 (6 bases). The CDR3 extends over 13 amino acids. The germline V and J ends were trimmed by 3 bases and 5 bases, with 11 bases remaining between them. Per the germline V gene, CDR1 is LNHDA and CDR2 is SQIVND (reference sequence). The CDR3 nucleotides read TGTGCCAGTAGTATCTGGACGGGGGACGAGCAGTACTTC. This gives the protein CASSIWTGDEQYF.

The sample holds a few counts of this clonotype. J is TRBJ1-6 and V is TRBV10-3; D ambiguous. V lost 6 bases and J lost 2, with 8 bases in between. This CDR3 comprises 14 residues. Germline assignment: CDR1 ENHRY and CDR2 SYGVKD. CDR3 sequence reads: CAIRPGTYNSPLHF. In DNA, the CDR3 is TGTGCCATCAGACCCGGGACCTATAATTCACCCCTCCACTTT.

This chain uses TRBV5-1 with TRBJ1-1; tentatively, D is TRBD1 (5 bases). From germline, CDR1 is SGHRS and CDR2 YFSETQ. Trimming stripped 4 bases from V and 0 bases from J, with 13 bases between. There are 15 residues in the CDR3. The CDR3, as DNA: TGCGCCAGCAGCGAGCCCAGGGAGCTGAACACTGAAGCTTTCTTT. The encoded protein is CASSEPRELNTEAFF.

This clonotype was counted only a few times. The chain carries TRBV9 and TRBJ1-3; D might be TRBD1 (5 bases). V shed 4 bases and J shed 8 bases, with 16 bases lying between them. CDR1 and CDR2 (germline): SGDLS, YYNGEE. The CDR3 is 14 amino acids. The CDR3 sequence: CASSTRGSWDTIYF. As DNA, the CDR3 is TGTGCCAGCAGCACGCGGGGGTCCTGGGACACCATATATTTT. The whole variable domain, filled in from reference TRBV9 and TRBJ1-3, reads DSGVTQTPKHLITATGQRVTLRCSPRSGDLSVYWYQQSLDQGLQFLIQYYNGEERAKGNILERFSAQQFPDLHSELNLSSLELGDSALYFCASSTRGSWDTIYFGEGSWLTVV.

The genes are TRBV29-1 and TRBJ1-3; D unclear. CDR1 is SQVTM and CDR2 is ANQGSEA in the germline V gene. This CDR3 comprises 12 residues. V lost 0 bases to trimming and J lost 6 bases, with 6 bases between them. CDR3 nucleotides: TGCAGCGTTGAAGAAGTGGAAAACACCATATATTTT. This codes for CSVEEVENTIYF.

J is TRBJ1-5 and V is TRBV19; D is uncertain. Germline V lookup: CDR1 LNHDA, CDR2 SQIVND (reference sequence). CDR3 length equals 12 residues. Trimming cost V 2 bases and J 5 bases, with 4 bases left between them. The DNA of the CDR3 is TGTGCCAGTAGTATAACGCATCAGCCCCAGCATTTT. It specifies CASSITHQPQHF.

This chain connects TRBV20-1 to TRBJ1-1, with D possibly being TRBD1 (5 bases). The CDR3 loop spans 14 amino acids. CDR1 and CDR2 (germline): DFQATT, SNEGSKA (reference sequence). The V end was cut by 3 bases, the J end by 5 bases, with 16 bases between. CDR3 DNA sequence: TGCAGTGCTAGGGGGGGGTCGGGGAGGACTGAAGCTTTCTTT. Amino acid sequence: CSARGGSGRTEAFF.

This clonotype was picked up a small number of times. The rearrangement links TRBV29-1 to TRBJ2-5; D is undetermined. V was shortened by 4 bases and J by 1 base, with 4 bases between the two germline ends. The CDR3 contains 11 residues. Germline V gene sequence: CDR1 SQVTM, CDR2 ANQGSEA. The CDR3: CSVGSQETQYF. CDR3 DNA: TGCAGCGTTGGGTCCCAAGAGACCCAGTACTTC. The entire variable domain, with the rest obtained from reference TRBV29-1 and TRBJ2-5, is as follows: SAVISQKPSRDICQRGTSLTIQCQVDSQVTMMFWYRQQPGQSLTLIATANQGSEATYESGFVIDKFPISRPNLTFSTLTVSNMSPEDSSIYLCSVGSQETQYFGPGTRLLVL.

This clonotype was picked up a small number of times. The chain recombines TRBV5-4 with TRBJ2-4; D might be TRBD2 (5 bases). Germline-derived CDR1 and CDR2 are SGHNT and YYREEE (reference sequence). Trimming shortened V by 0 bases and J by 1 base, and 14 bases separated the two germline ends. The CDR3 loop spans 17 amino acids. CDR3 DNA: TGTGCCAGCAGCTTGGCCGTGGGGAGTGGTGCCAAAAACATTCAGTACTTC. It is translated as CASSLAVGSGAKNIQYF.

The V gene is TRBV6-5, the J gene TRBJ1-5; no clear D gene. V lost 2 bases and J lost 5, with 7 bases in between. Germline-derived CDR1 and CDR2 are MNHEY and SVGAGI. This CDR3 contains 13 residues. The CDR3 DNA reads TGTGCCAGCAGTTACAAGAGTCATCAGCCCCAGCATTTT. This encodes CASSYKSHQPQHF.

The V call is TRBV7-2, the J call TRBJ2-7; D perhaps matches TRBD2 (5 bases). With 5 bases removed from V and 4 bases from J, the gap between germline ends came to 18 bases. Germline V gives CDR1 SGHTA, CDR2 FQGNSA. The CDR3 has 15 residues. The CDR3 sequence is CASSPLGSRAYEQYF. CDR3 DNA: TGTGCCAGCAGCCCCCTTGGGTCGCGGGCTTACGAGCAGTACTTC.

Concerning this clonotype itself: This clone may be a read error of a much larger clone one base away. The chain couples TRBV7-3 to TRBJ2-2; 12 bases fit TRBD2. The CDR3 runs 16 residues. The germline V gene encodes CDR1 SGHTA and CDR2 FQGTGA. J was trimmed by 10 bases and V by 4 bases; bases with no gene match: 10. This CDR3 reads CASSSTSGRTGEELFF. CDR3 in DNA: TGTGCCAGCAGCTCGACTAGCGGGAGAACGGGCGAGGAGCTGTTTTTT.

This clonotype has more than one count but fewer than ten. V and J are TRBV11-2 and TRBJ2-7; no clear D gene. There are 15 residues in the CDR3. V lost 0 bases and J 3 bases, leaving 12 bases between the germline ends. CDR1 and CDR2 (germline): SGHAT, FQNNGV. This CDR3 reads CASSLEATPGYEQYF. The CDR3 DNA reads as TGTGCCAGCAGCTTAGAAGCCACACCGGGCTACGAGCAGTACTTC.

In its sample, this clonotype was seen a few times. J is TRBJ1-1 and V is TRBV19, with D maybe TRBD1 (5 bases). CDR1 is LNHDA and CDR2 is SQIVND in the germline V gene (reference sequence). CDR3 length equals 13 residues. V lost 7 bases to trimming and J lost 5 bases, with 14 bases between them. Written as DNA, the CDR3 is TGTGCCAGTAAGGTTTGGGACGGAACTGAAGCTTTCTTT. This translates into CASKVWDGTEAFF.

For this clonotype: A much larger clone lies a single base off, so this may be a read error. The chain carries TRBV12-3 or TRBV12-4 and TRBJ2-3, with D perhaps matching TRBD1 (5 bases). The CDR3 extends over 15 amino acids. DNA of the CDR3: TGTGCCAGCGGTTTAGGGGTCGGGCTCACAGATACGCAGTATTTT. The encoded protein is CASGLGVGLTDTQYF.